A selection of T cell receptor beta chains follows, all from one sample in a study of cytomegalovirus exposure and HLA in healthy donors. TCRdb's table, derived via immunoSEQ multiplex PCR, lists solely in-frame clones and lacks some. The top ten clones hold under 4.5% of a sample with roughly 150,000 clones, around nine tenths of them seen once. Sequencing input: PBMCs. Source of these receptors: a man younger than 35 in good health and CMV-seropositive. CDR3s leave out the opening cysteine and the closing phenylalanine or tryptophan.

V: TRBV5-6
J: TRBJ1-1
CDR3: ASASLFVRDLNTEAF

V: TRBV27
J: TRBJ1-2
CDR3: ASIPMGGGYT

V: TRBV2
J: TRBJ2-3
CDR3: ASTIASTTADTQY

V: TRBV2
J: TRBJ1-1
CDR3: ASSEQGPPNTEAF

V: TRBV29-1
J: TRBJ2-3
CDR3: SVARGGTDTQY

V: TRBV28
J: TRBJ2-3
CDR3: AIKKPPFTGRESDTQY

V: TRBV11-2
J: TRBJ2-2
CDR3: ASSLTSGSWRTGELF

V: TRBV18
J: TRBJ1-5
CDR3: ASSPAQILAGNQPQH

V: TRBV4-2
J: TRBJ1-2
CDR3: ASSQDVRSYGYT

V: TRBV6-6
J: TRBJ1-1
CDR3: ASSSRQENTEAF

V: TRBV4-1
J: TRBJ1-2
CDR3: ASSHSGEVYGYT

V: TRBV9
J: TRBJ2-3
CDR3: ASSIGSGRTTDTQY